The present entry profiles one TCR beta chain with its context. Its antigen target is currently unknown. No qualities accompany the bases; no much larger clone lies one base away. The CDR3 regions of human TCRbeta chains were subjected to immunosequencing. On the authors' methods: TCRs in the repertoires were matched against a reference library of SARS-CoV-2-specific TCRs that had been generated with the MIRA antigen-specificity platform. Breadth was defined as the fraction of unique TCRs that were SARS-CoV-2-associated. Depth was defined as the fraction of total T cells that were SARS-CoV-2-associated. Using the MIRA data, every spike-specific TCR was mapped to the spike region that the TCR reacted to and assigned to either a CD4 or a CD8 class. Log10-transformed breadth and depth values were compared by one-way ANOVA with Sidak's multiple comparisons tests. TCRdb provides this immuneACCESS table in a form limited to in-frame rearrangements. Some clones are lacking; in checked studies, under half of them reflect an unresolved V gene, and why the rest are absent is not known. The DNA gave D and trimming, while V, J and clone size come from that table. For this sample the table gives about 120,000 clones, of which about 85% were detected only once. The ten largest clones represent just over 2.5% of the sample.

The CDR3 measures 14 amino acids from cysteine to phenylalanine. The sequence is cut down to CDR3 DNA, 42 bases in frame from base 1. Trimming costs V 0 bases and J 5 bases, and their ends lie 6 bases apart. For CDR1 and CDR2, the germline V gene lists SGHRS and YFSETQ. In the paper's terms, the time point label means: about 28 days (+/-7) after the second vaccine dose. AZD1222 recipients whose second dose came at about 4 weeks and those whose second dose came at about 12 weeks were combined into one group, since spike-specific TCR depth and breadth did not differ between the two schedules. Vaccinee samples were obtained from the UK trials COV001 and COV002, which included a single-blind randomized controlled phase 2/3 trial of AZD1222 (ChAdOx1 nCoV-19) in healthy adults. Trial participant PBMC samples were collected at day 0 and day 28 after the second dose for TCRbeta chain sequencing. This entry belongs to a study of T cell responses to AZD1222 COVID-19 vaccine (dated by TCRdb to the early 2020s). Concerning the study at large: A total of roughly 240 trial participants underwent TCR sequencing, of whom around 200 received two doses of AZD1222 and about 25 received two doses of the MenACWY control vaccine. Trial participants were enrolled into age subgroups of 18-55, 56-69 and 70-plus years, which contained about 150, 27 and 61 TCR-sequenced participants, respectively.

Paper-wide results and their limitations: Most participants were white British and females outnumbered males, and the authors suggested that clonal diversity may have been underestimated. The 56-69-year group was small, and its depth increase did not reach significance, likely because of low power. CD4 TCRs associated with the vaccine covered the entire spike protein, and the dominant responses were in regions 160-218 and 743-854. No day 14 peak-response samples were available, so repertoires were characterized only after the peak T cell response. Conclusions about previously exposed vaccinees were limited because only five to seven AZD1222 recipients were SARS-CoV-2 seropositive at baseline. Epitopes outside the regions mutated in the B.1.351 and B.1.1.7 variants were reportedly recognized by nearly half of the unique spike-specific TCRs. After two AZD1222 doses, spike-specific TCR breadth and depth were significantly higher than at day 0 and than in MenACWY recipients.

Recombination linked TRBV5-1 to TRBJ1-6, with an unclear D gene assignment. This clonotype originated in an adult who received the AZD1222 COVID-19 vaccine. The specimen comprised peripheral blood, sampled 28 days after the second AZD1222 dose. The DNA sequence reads TGCGCCAGCAGCTTGGGAAGGGATAATTCACCCCTCCACTTT. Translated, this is CASSLGRDNSPLHF.